The 27 T cell receptor beta chains below come from one sample, sequenced in a study of T-cell memory formation after mild COVID-19. TCRdb recomputed calls from the 5' RACE reads with MiXCR, one row per CDR3 protein. The data contain around 250,000 distinct CDR3 sequences, over 9% of them singletons. Sequenced material: PBMCs or a T cell subset sorted from them (not recorded which). The source is a man aged 18 to 30 who had mild COVID-19 (a few samples of this study predate the infection). Cell type and time point are not known.

This clonotype was seen a handful of times. V gene TRBV25-1 combines with J gene TRBJ2-7, with 7 bases lining up with TRBD2. CDR1 is MGHDK, CDR2 SYGVNS, per germline. Losses at the gene ends were 8 bases for V and 4 bases for J; bases not matched to a gene: 17. The CDR3 contains 16 residues. This chain's CDR3 is CASRGEGWGGRYEQYF. The DNA for the CDR3 is TGTGCCAGCCGTGGCGAGGGGTGGGGAGGGAGGTACGAGCAGTACTTC.

V and J are TRBV5-1 and TRBJ2-7, with D perhaps matching TRBD1 or TRBD2 (6 bases each). Germline CDR1 is SGHRS and CDR2 is YFSETQ. This CDR3 contains 15 residues. V lost 2 bases and J 3 bases, leaving 15 bases between the germline ends. DNA of the CDR3: TGCGCCAGCAGCTTTTCGGAGGGGGGAGACTACGAGCAGTACTTC. Amino acid sequence: CASSFSEGGDYEQYF.

This chain links TRBV5-6 with TRBJ1-1; D uncertain. The CDR3 extends over 13 amino acids. Germline CDR1 SGHDT, CDR2 YYEEEE. Trimming cost V 4 bases and J 6 bases, with 13 bases left between them. The CDR3 DNA reads TGTGCCAGCAGCCTGCTGGCGACCCCTGAAGCTTTCTTT. Its protein is CASSLLATPEAFF. The whole variable domain, filled in from reference TRBV5-6 and TRBJ1-1, reads DAGVTQSPTHLIKTRGQQVTLRCSPKSGHDTVSWYQQALGQGPQFIFQYYEEEERQRGNFPDRFSGHQFPNYSSELNVNALLLGDSALYLCASSLLATPEAFFGQGTRLTVV.

This clonotype occurred a few times. CDR3 sequence: CASSLEDSRETQYF. The CDR3 DNA sequence: TGTGCCAGCAGCCTAGAGGACAGCAGAGAGACCCAGTACTTC. The chain couples TRBV12-3 or TRBV12-4 to TRBJ2-5, with D perhaps TRBD1 (6 bases). The CDR3 covers 14 residues. V gave up 6 bases and J gave up 4 bases, with 15 bases separating them.

This clonotype was seen more than once but under ten times. V and J are TRBV20-1 and TRBJ1-2; 9 bases agree with TRBD1. The CDR3 has 13 residues. V shed 4 bases and J 8 bases; nucleotides not matched to a gene: 8. CDR1 is DFQATT, CDR2 SNEGSKA, per germline (reference sequence). The CDR3 reads CSATRDRVGGYTF. As DNA, the CDR3 is TGCAGTGCTACCCGGGACAGGGTCGGCGGCTACACCTTC.

This clonotype was observed many times. The chain employs TRBV6-5 and TRBJ2-1; D gene ambiguous. V shed 2 bases and J shed 2 bases, with 7 bases lying between them. Germline V CDR1 and CDR2: MNHEY, SVGAGI. The CDR3 has 14 residues. CDR3 amino acids: CASSYGRTYNEQFF. The CDR3 DNA is TGTGCCAGCAGTTACGGCAGGACCTACAATGAGCAGTTCTTC.

This clonotype turned up a few times. CDR3 coding DNA: TGTGCCAGCAGTAAGCCAGGATTGGCCGGGGAGCTGTTTTTT. Protein: CASSKPGLAGELFF. The chain employs TRBV6-5 and TRBJ2-2; D unclear. Trimming took off 5 bases at V and 6 bases at J, with 13 bases between the two ends. CDR1 and CDR2 (germline): MNHEY, SVGAGI. The CDR3 runs 14 residues.

The rearrangement uses TRBV28 and TRBJ2-5, with D unclear. Germline lookup yields CDR1 MDHEN and CDR2 SYDVKM. This CDR3 is built from 13 residues. V shed 5 bases and J shed 7 bases, with 14 bases lying between them. CDR3 in amino acids: CASSPGALWTQYF. The CDR3 DNA sequence: TGTGCCAGCAGTCCAGGCGCTCTGTGGACCCAGTACTTC.

V is TRBV29-1 and J is TRBJ1-2; D is unresolved. Germline CDR1 and CDR2: SQVTM and ANQGSEA. The V and J ends lost 3 bases and 3 bases respectively, with 17 bases between them. The CDR3 totals 15 residues. CDR3 in DNA: TGCAGCGTTGAGCACACGGTCCGAGTCCACTATGGCTACACCTTC. This codes for CSVEHTVRVHYGYTF.

The chain combines TRBV4-1 with TRBJ1-1; the D is unclear. The CDR3 runs 14 residues. Trimming shortened V by 0 bases and J by 1 base, and 6 bases separated the two germline ends. The germline CDR1 and CDR2 sequences are MGHRA and YSYEKL. CDR3 DNA sequence: TGCGCCAGCAGCCAAGAACCGGGGAACACTGAAGCTTTCTTT. This gives the protein CASSQEPGNTEAFF.

The rearrangement joins TRBV5-4 to TRBJ2-1, with 9 bases identical to TRBD2. CDR1 SGHNT and CDR2 YYREEE come from the germline V gene (reference sequence). The trim removed 4 bases at V and 4 bases at J, leaving 12 bases unmatched. There are 17 residues in the CDR3. In DNA form, the CDR3 reads TGTGCCAGCAGCCACCTTAGGGCAGCGGGAGGTTACAATGAGCAGTTCTTC. Amino acid sequence: CASSHLRAAGGYNEQFF. The full variable domain, its missing parts supplied by reference TRBV5-4 and TRBJ2-1, is ETGVTQSPTHLIKTRGQQVTLRCSSQSGHNTVSWYQQALGQGPQFIFQYYREEENGRGNFPPRFSGLQFPNYSSELNVNALELDDSALYLCASSHLRAAGGYNEQFFGPGTRLTVL.

This clonotype was counted ten times or more. The J gene is TRBJ1-5, the V gene TRBV5-5; TRBD1 agrees at 8 bases. The germline V gene has CDR1 SGHKS and CDR2 YYEKEE (reference sequence). The V gene end was trimmed by 4 bases and the J gene end by 4 bases; junction bases not matched to a gene: 10. There are 16 residues in the CDR3. The CDR3 DNA follows: TGTGCCAGCAGCGCGACAGGGGTGAGGTGGAATCAGCCCCAGCATTTT. Protein sequence: CASSATGVRWNQPQHF.

V and J are TRBV4-2 and TRBJ2-2; D gene ambiguous. This CDR3 spans 17 amino acids. CDR1 and CDR2 (germline): LGHNA, YNFKEQ. Trimming left V 0 bases short and J 8 bases short, with 19 bases between. Here the CDR3 DNA reads TGTGCCAGCAGCCAAGAGGGGTTTCGGATTAGTTCTGGGGAGCTGTTTTTT. Protein: CASSQEGFRISSGELFF.

The J gene is TRBJ2-7, the V gene TRBV6-2 or TRBV6-3; D may be TRBD2 (5 bases). V was pared by 6 bases and J by 1 base, with 10 bases between. The CDR3 contains 13 residues. Germline CDR1 reads MNHEY; CDR2 reads SVGEGT. The CDR3 region has the DNA TGTGCCAGCAGGGGAAGCGGTTCCTACGAGCAGTACGTC. It yields the protein CASRGSGSYEQYV.

In its sample, this clonotype was seen a few times. The genes are TRBV29-1 and TRBJ1-2; TRBD1 matches at 10 bases. Germline V lookup: CDR1 SQVTM, CDR2 ANQGSEA. This CDR3 has 13 amino acids. The V and J ends lost 7 bases and 4 bases, in that order; junction bases with no gene match: 6. CDR3 sequence: CSGLTGGTYGYTF. The CDR3 DNA sequence: TGCAGCGGACTGACAGGGGGCACCTATGGCTACACCTTC.

The chain joins TRBV7-9 to TRBJ2-3; 12 nucleotides agree with TRBD2. CDR3 length: 13 amino acids. CDR1 is SEHNR and CDR2 is FQNEAQ in the germline V gene (reference sequence). J lost 8 bases, V lost 6 bases, and 3 bases had no gene match. The CDR3, as DNA: TGTGCCAGCAGAGCGACTAGCGGGGGTACGCAGTATTTT. Amino acids: CASRATSGGTQYF.

This clonotype was seen only a few times. V usage is TRBV7-9 and J usage is TRBJ2-2; D unresolved. With 1 base removed from V and 3 bases from J, the gap between germline ends came to 9 bases. Looked up from germline, CDR1 is SEHNR and CDR2 is FQNEAQ (reference sequence). The CDR3 is made up of 15 amino acids. Here the CDR3 DNA reads TGTGCCAGCAGCTTAGAGTTGGATTACACCGGGGAGCTGTTTTTT. It yields the protein CASSLELDYTGELFF.

This clonotype was found many times. V usage is TRBV7-2 and J usage is TRBJ2-1; D remains unclear. Deletions cut 1 base from V and 7 bases from J, with 8 bases between. CDR3 size: 13 residues. Germline V gene lookup returns CDR1 SGHTA and CDR2 FQGNSA. The CDR3 nucleotides are TGTGCCAGCAGCTTAGAAAGTAGAAATGAGCAGTTCTTC. It specifies CASSLESRNEQFF.

This chain joins TRBV20-1 and TRBJ2-3; 7 bases are a match to TRBD1. V dropped 4 bases and J dropped 6; count of bases not matched to a gene: 10. The CDR3 length is 14 residues. Germline V gene data show CDR1 as DFQATT and CDR2 as SNEGSKA (reference sequence). The CDR3 bases are TGCAGTGCTAAAAAGGGACAGTCGCTGGATACGCAGTATTTT. The encoded protein is CSAKKGQSLDTQYF.

This clonotype was counted between two and nine times. The J gene is TRBJ1-2, the V gene TRBV18; D ambiguous. CDR3 length equals 12 residues. Per germline, CDR1 KGHSH and CDR2 LQKENI. The germline V and J ends were trimmed by 5 bases and 6 bases, with 10 bases remaining between them. The CDR3 sequence is CASSSAGDGYTF. The CDR3, as DNA: TGTGCCAGCTCATCCGCGGGTGATGGCTACACCTTC.

The J gene is TRBJ2-2, the V gene TRBV24-1, with 9 positions matching TRBD2. Germline V gene lookup returns CDR1 KGHDR and CDR2 SFDVKD. This CDR3 is built from 15 residues. V dropped 5 bases and J dropped 4; count of bases not matched to a gene: 4. The DNA of the CDR3 is TGTGCCACCAGTGGGCCTAGCGGGGCCACCGGGGAGCTGTTTTTT. Residues: CATSGPSGATGELFF.

The J gene is TRBJ2-6, the V gene TRBV27; 10 nucleotides line up with TRBD2. This CDR3 contains 18 residues. V lost 3 bases to trimming and J lost 0 bases; unmatched junction nucleotides: 5. Germline values: CDR1 MNHEY, CDR2 SMNVEV (reference sequence). This CDR3 reads CASSFGTSADSGANVLTF. CDR3 DNA: TGTGCCAGCAGTTTCGGGACTAGCGCCGACTCTGGGGCCAACGTCCTGACTTTC.

The gene calls are TRBV11-2 and TRBJ2-1; unclear D gene. Looked up from germline, CDR1 is SGHAT and CDR2 is FQNNGV. The ends were cut back, 5 bases at V and 8 bases at J, with 19 bases in the middle. This CDR3 has 15 residues. Written as DNA, the CDR3 is TGTGCCAGCAGCCGGTGGGGTGGACCTGGGGATGAGCAGTTCTTC. Its protein product is CASSRWGGPGDEQFF.

The rearrangement joins TRBV3-1 to TRBJ2-2, with D possibly being TRBD2 (5 bases). Germline CDR1 LGHDT, CDR2 YNNKEL (reference sequence). The V and J ends lost 7 bases and 3 bases respectively, with 12 bases between them. There are 14 residues in the CDR3. The CDR3 nucleotides are TGTGCCAGCAAAGGAACGGGGTACACCGGGGAGCTGTTTTTT. Protein product: CASKGTGYTGELFF.

This chain's CDR3 is CASSPRDGRSGANVLTF. The DNA of the CDR3 is TGTGCCAGCAGCCCCCGGGACGGACGCTCTGGGGCCAACGTCCTGACTTTC. The rearrangement joins TRBV11-1 to TRBJ2-6; perhaps D is TRBD1 or TRBD2 (5 bases each). The V and J ends lost 5 bases and 0 bases respectively, with 14 bases between them. The CDR3 loop spans 17 amino acids. Germline CDR1 is SGHAT and CDR2 is FQDESV (reference sequence).

This clonotype showed up just a few times. This chain connects TRBV7-8 to TRBJ2-1; D might be TRBD1 (6 bases). The V and J ends lost 4 bases and 1 base respectively, with 14 bases between them. CDR1 and CDR2 (germline): SGHVS, FQNEAQ. The CDR3 contains 16 residues. CDR3 in amino acids: CASSSTGSLSYNEQFF. CDR3 nucleotide sequence: TGTGCCAGCAGCTCCACAGGGTCCCTATCCTACAATGAGCAGTTCTTC. The variable domain in full, with the rest retrieved from reference TRBV7-8 and TRBJ2-1, is GAGVSQSPRYKVAKRGQDVALRCDPISGHVSLFWYQQALGQGPEFLTYFQNEAQLDKSGLPSDRFFAERPEGSVSTLKIQRTQQEDSAVYLCASSSTGSLSYNEQFFGPGTRLTVL.

Only a few counts were recorded for this clonotype. The chain uses TRBV10-3 and TRBJ1-2; 7 bases map to TRBD1. V lost 3 bases and J lost 7; bases outside the gene matches: 5. CDR1 is ENHRY and CDR2 is SYGVKD in the germline V gene. The CDR3 consists of 13 residues. In nucleotides, the CDR3 is TGTGCCATCAGTGACTTCGGACAGGCTGGCTACACCTTC. The encoded protein is CAISDFGQAGYTF.